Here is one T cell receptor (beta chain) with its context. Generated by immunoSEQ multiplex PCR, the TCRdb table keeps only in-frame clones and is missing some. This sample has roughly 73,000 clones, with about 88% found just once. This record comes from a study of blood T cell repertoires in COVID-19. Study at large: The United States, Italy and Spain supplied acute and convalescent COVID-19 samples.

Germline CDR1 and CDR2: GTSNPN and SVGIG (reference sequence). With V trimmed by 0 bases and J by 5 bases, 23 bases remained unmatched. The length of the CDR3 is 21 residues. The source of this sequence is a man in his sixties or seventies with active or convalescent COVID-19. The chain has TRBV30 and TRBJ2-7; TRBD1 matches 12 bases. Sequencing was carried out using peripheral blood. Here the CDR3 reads CAWSVGRDRGLPGTPPHEQYF. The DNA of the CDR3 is TGTGCCTGGAGTGTTGGACGGGACAGGGGGCTTCCCGGGACTCCTCCCCACGAGCAGTACTTC.